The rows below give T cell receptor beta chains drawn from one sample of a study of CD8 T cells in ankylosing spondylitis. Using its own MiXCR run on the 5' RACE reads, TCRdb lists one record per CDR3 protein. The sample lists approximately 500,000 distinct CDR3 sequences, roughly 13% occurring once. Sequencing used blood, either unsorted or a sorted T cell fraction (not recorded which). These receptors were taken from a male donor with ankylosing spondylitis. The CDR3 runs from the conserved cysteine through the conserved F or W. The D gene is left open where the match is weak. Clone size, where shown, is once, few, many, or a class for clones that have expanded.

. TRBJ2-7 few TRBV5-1 TGCGCCAGCAGCTGGTTGACAGACTCCTACGAGCAGTACTTC CASSWLTDSYEQYF
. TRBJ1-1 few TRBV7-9 TGTGCCAGCAGCACCACAGGGCGGAACACTGAAGCTTTCTTT CASSTTGRNTEAFF
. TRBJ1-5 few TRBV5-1 TGCGCCAGCAGCTTGGTCGGGGACCGCAATCAGCCCCAGCATTTT CASSLVGDRNQPQHF
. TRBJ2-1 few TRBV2 TGTGCCAGCAGTGAAGGGGCCCTTTATGAGCAGTTCTTC CASSEGALYEQFF
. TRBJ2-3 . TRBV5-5 TGTGCCAGCAGCTTGTTAGGCAGGGGCACAGATACGCAGTATTTT CASSLLGRGTDTQYF
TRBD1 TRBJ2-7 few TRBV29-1 TGCAGCCCAACGTTTAGGGACAGGGGCTGCTACGAGCAGTACTTC CSPTFRDRGCYEQYF
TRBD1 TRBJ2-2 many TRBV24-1 TGTGCCACCAGTGACCGAGGACAGGGCAGCACCGGGGAGCTGTTTTTT CATSDRGQGSTGELFF
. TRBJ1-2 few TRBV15 TGTGCCACCAGCAGAGTGGTACAGGCTGATGGCTACACCTTC CATSRVVQADGYTF
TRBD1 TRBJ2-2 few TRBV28 TGTGCCAGCAGTTTATTCCCCGATCCGGGACAGGGGGCTACCGGGGAGCTGTTTTTT CASSLFPDPGQGATGELFF
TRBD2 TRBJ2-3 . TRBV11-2 TGTGCCAGCAGTCGTTCGGGGAAGCGGGGATCCACAGATACGCAGTATTTT CASSRSGKRGSTDTQYF
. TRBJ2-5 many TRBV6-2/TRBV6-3 TGTGCCAGCAGCCCCCCAGGGAACCAAGAGACCCAGTACTTC CASSPPGNQETQYF
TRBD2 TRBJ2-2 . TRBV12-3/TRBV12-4 TGTGCCAGGGGTCGGCTAGCGGGAGTTTGGAGCGCCGGGGAGCTGTTTTTT CARGRLAGVWSAGELFF
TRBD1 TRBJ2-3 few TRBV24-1 TGTGCCACCAGTCCCGCCGGGACAGGGACCGGAGATACGCAGTATTTT CATSPAGTGTGDTQYF
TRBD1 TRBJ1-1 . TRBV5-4 TGTGCCACGGAGGCCGGGACAGGGCTGAACACTGAAGCTTTCTTT CATEAGTGLNTEAFF
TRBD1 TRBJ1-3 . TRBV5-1 TGCGCCAGCAGCTTGTCGGTCGGACAGGGAGGTGGAAACACCATATATTTT CASSLSVGQGGGNTIYF
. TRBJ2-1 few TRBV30 TGTGCCCGCCGAAGTGACTTTTACAATGAGCAGTTCTTC CARRSDFYNEQFF
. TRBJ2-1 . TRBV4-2 TGTGCCAGCAGCCAAGAACCGAGCGCGTACAATGAGCAGTTCTTC CASSQEPSAYNEQFF
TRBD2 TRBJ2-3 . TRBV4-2 TGTGCCAGCAGCCGGTTGGGACTAGCGGGACAGGTAGATACGCAGTATTTT CASSRLGLAGQVDTQYF
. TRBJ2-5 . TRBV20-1 TGCAGTGCTTTCCCGTATAGCGGTCAAGAGACCCAGTACTTC CSAFPYSGQETQYF
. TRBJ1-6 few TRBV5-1 TGCGCCAGCAGGTCCTCCTCGGGAAATTCACCCCTCCACTTT CASRSSSGNSPLHF
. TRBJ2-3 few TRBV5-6 TGTGCCAGCACCCATTCTGGGACAGATACGCAGTATTTT CASTHSGTDTQYF
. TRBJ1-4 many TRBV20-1 TGCAGTGCTAGAAGTGGGGCTGAGGAAAAACTGTTTTTT CSARSGAEEKLFF
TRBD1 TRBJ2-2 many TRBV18 TGTGCCAGCTCAGCTATCTCCGGGACAGGGGGCTTTTCGAACACCGGGGAGCTGTTTTTT CASSAISGTGGFSNTGELFF
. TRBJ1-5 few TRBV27 TGTGCCAGCAGTTTGGGGGCCCCGGACAGTGCGCGAGGGGATCAGCCCCAGCATTTT CASSLGAPDSARGDQPQHF
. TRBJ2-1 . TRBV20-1 TGCAGTGCTGCGGGCCTAGCCTCCTACAATGAGCAGTTCTTC CSAAGLASYNEQFF
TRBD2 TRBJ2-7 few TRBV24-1 TGTGCCACCAGTGATTCAGCTAGCGGGAGTATCTACGAGCAGTACTTC CATSDSASGSIYEQYF